This entry lists 9 T cell receptor beta chains sequenced from one sample in a study of T cell repertoires in cytomegalovirus infection (dated by TCRdb to between 2019 and 2020). Explained via the paper, the treatment or condition label denotes: in vitro stimulation with specific CMV peptide epitopes to enrich CMV-specific T cells. The sequencer was an Illumina HiSeq 1500. Using fastp at Q25 and MiXCR, TCRdb reprocessed the public reads and kept productive beta chains. A single entry per CDR3 protein holds the most common genes and DNA from its merged rows. This sample comprises about 740,000 distinct CDR3 sequences, 30% to 40% of them detected only once. The ten biggest clones cover 15% to 20% of the sample. For these receptors, no antigen is known. The sample consisted of cultured PBMCs, taken from culture after CMV antigen stimulation. The receptors were sampled from a human donor in good health (CMV status not recorded). Some clones in this sample may be carry-over from other donors' samples.

This clonotype was found a few times. The gene calls are TRBV6-5 and TRBJ1-1; D not resolved. Looked up from germline, CDR1 is MNHEY and CDR2 is SVGAGI. The CDR3 runs 13 residues. V dropped 5 bases and J dropped 7 bases, with 14 bases sitting between them. The CDR3 coding sequence is TGTGCCAGCAGTCCCCCGGGCAGACGTGAAGCTTTCTTT. It is translated as CASSPPGRREAFF.

This clonotype was counted a few times. The chain links TRBV6-6 to TRBJ2-7, with a tentative D call TRBD1 (5 bases). The CDR3 contains 14 residues. In germline, CDR1 is MNHNY, CDR2 SVGAGI (reference sequence). V was pared by 5 bases and J by 3 bases, with 14 bases between. DNA of the CDR3: TGTGCCAGCAGTGTTTGGCGGCAGGGCTACGAGCAGTACTTC. It translates to CASSVWRQGYEQYF.

The chain employs TRBV7-9 and TRBJ2-3; TRBD2 aligns across 9 bases. Germline values: CDR1 SEHNR, CDR2 FQNEAQ (reference sequence). The CDR3 sequence is 15 residues long. Germline trimming cut 5 bases from V and 3 bases from J; bases unmatched to any gene: 6. The CDR3: CASSDGLANTDTQYF. For the CDR3, the DNA is TGTGCCAGCAGCGACGGACTAGCGAATACAGATACGCAGTATTTT. Variable domain in full (rest from reference TRBV7-9 and TRBJ2-3): DTGVSQNPRHKITKRGQNVTFRCDPISEHNRLYWYRQTLGQGPEFLTYFQNEAQLEKSRLLSDRFSAERPKGSFSTLEIQRTEQGDSAMYLCASSDGLANTDTQYFGPGTRLTVL.

This sequence joins TRBV7-4 and TRBJ1-1; D is unresolved. The germline V gene has CDR1 SGHVT and CDR2 SQSDAQ. The V end lost 0 bases, the J end lost 0 bases, and 8 bases lay between the germline ends. The CDR3 has 15 residues. CDR3: CASSLALGLNTEAFF. CDR3 DNA sequence: TGTGCCAGCAGCTTAGCCTTGGGTTTGAACACTGAAGCTTTCTTT. Looking up the rest from reference TRBV7-4 and TRBJ1-1 gives the full variable domain: GAGVSQSPRYKVAKRGRDVALRCDSISGHVTLYWYRQTLGQGSEVLTYSQSDAQRDKSGRPSGRFSAERPERSVSTLKIQRTEQGDSAVYLCASSLALGLNTEAFFGQGTRLTVV.

The chain has TRBV27 and TRBJ2-2; the D is unclear. Germline V lookup: CDR1 MNHEY, CDR2 SMNVEV (reference sequence). The V and J ends lost 2 bases and 6 bases respectively, with 13 bases between them. The CDR3 sequence is 15 residues long. The CDR3 is CASSLAHGLPGELFF. Here the CDR3 DNA reads TGTGCCAGCAGTTTAGCCCATGGCCTCCCCGGGGAGCTGTTTTTT.

This clonotype appeared a few times. The chain couples TRBV7-9 to TRBJ1-2; 7 positions match TRBD1. CDR1 is SEHNR and CDR2 is FQNEAQ in the germline V gene (reference sequence). V shed 1 base, J shed 4 bases, and the junction held 0 bases outside the gene matches. This CDR3 comprises 13 residues. The CDR3 here is CASSLEGAYGYTF. DNA for the CDR3: TGTGCCAGCAGCTTAGAGGGGGCCTATGGCTACACCTTC.

In regard to this clonotype: At one of its ends the junction is not consistent with the germline gene, which may arise from a read error. CDR3 amino acids: CSAREGHRNTKAFF. In DNA form, the CDR3 reads TGCAGTGCTAGAGAGGGACACAGGAACACTAAAGCTTTCTTT. The chain combines TRBV20-1 with TRBJ1-1; the D gene is possibly TRBD1 (6 bases). The CDR3 is 14 amino acids. From germline, CDR1 is DFQATT and CDR2 SNEGSKA (reference sequence).

This clonotype has a handful of counts. This chain joins TRBV6-1 and TRBJ2-7; perhaps TRBD1 as D (5 bases). The CDR3 totals 14 residues. The V end was cut by 5 bases, the J end by 6 bases, with 17 bases between. Germline CDR1 is MNHNS and CDR2 is SASEGT. CDR3: CASSRTTVSPEQYF. CDR3 sequence (DNA): TGTGCCAGCAGTAGAACGACAGTTTCCCCCGAGCAGTACTTC.

This clonotype was picked up many times. This chain joins TRBV7-8 and TRBJ2-5, with D perhaps TRBD2 (5 bases). This CDR3 is built from 17 residues. Per the germline V gene, CDR1 is SGHVS and CDR2 is FQNEAQ. V shed 5 bases and J shed 2 bases, with 21 bases lying between them. This chain's CDR3 is CASSRRPVGLTQETQYF. The CDR3 coding sequence is TGTGCCAGCAGCCGCCGGCCGGTAGGACTTACACAAGAGACCCAGTACTTC.